This is a list of T cell receptor beta chains from one sample in a study of T cell responses to AZD1222 COVID-19 vaccine. The table came from immunoSEQ multiplex PCR; TCRdb's copy has only in-frame clones and leaves some out. The sample contains under 150,000 clones, roughly 90% of which appear only once. Sequencing used peripheral blood, obtained on day 0 of AZD1222 vaccination. The source is an adult in good health. The CDR3 runs from the conserved cysteine through the conserved F or W. The D gene is left open where the match is weak. Clone sizes are given selectively: once, few, many, or a class where the clone is expanded.

>TRBV19|TRBJ1-2|once|TRBD1
TGTGCCAGTAGTGCCGGACAGGGGCACTATGGCTACACCTTC
CASSAGQGHYGYTF
>TRBV7-9|TRBJ1-2|NA|TRBD1
TGTGCCATAGGGACAGGGAACTATGGCTACACCTTC
CAIGTGNYGYTF
>TRBV9|TRBJ1-2|NA|NA
TGTGCCAGCAGCGTAGACCAGGGCGGCGGCTACACCTTC
CASSVDQGGGYTF
>TRBV2|TRBJ2-7|few|TRBD2
TGTGCCAGCAGTGAGAGTGCGGGGGTCCTCTACGAGCAGTACTTC
CASSESAGVLYEQYF
>TRBV5-1|TRBJ2-7|NA|NA
TGCGCCAGCAGCTTGGACACCTCCTACGAGCAGTACTTC
CASSLDTSYEQYF
>TRBV7-9|TRBJ2-7|NA|NA
TGTGCCAGCAGCTTCCCGGGGGGACACTTCTCCTACGAGCAGTACTTC
CASSFPGGHFSYEQYF
>TRBV18|TRBJ2-7|once|NA
TGTGCCAGCTCACCAATACAGGCTCTTCTGGGAAGCTCCTACGAGCAGTACTTC
CASSPIQALLGSSYEQYF
>TRBV7-7|TRBJ1-1|NA|NA
TGTGCCAGCAGCCGGTATTCCGGGCCTATGGACACTGAAGCTTTCTTT
CASSRYSGPMDTEAFF
>TRBV2|TRBJ1-2|NA|NA
TGTGCCAGCAGTGGTGGGGTGGGCTATGGCTACACCTTC
CASSGGVGYGYTF
>TRBV4-1|TRBJ1-2|NA|NA
TGCGCCAGCAGCCCCCAACTTTCGTGGGGGTATGGCTACACCTTC
CASSPQLSWGYGYTF
>TRBV29-1|TRBJ2-3|NA|NA
TGCAGCGTTCGACATGACACAGATACGCAGTATTTT
CSVRHDTDTQYF
>TRBV12-3/TRBV12-4|TRBJ1-5|NA|NA
TGTGCCAGCAGCCGTCAGGACCAGCCCCAGCATTTT
CASSRQDQPQHF
>TRBV27|TRBJ1-1|NA|TRBD1
TGTGCCAGCAGAGACAGGGGTGAAGCTTTCTTT
CASRDRGEAFF
>TRBV10-3|TRBJ2-3|NA|NA
TGTGCCATCAGCAGAACAGATACGCAGTATTTT
CAISRTDTQYF
>TRBV3-1/TRBV3-2|TRBJ1-4|NA|TRBD1
TGTGCCAGCAGACCACAGGGGAATGGTAATGAAAAACTGTTTTTT
CASRPQGNGNEKLFF
>TRBV28|TRBJ1-4|NA|TRBD1
TGTGCCAGCAGTGGTGGGACAGTAACTAATGAAAAACTGTTTTTT
CASSGGTVTNEKLFF
>TRBV5-1|TRBJ1-4|NA|NA
TGCGCCAGCAGCCCGCCGGATGAAAAACTGTTTTTT
CASSPPDEKLFF
>TRBV6-5|TRBJ2-1|NA|TRBD1
TGTGCCAGCGGTTCACAGGGGGGCTACAATGAGCAGTTCTTC
CASGSQGGYNEQFF
>TRBV5-1|TRBJ1-2|NA|TRBD1
TGCGCCAGCAGCACCGGACAGGAGGGTGATGGCTACACCTTC
CASSTGQEGDGYTF
>TRBV7-2|TRBJ1-4|NA|NA
TGTGCCAGCAGCTTTGGTCAGGGGCGTGAAAAACTGTTTTTT
CASSFGQGREKLFF
>TRBV29-1|TRBJ2-5|NA|TRBD2
TGCAGCGTTGACGTAGCGGGTATCCAAGAGACCCAGTACTTC
CSVDVAGIQETQYF
>TRBV11-2|TRBJ2-7|few|NA
TGTGCCAGCAGCTCATTAAAAAATAGGGCAACCTACGAGCAGTACTTC
CASSSLKNRATYEQYF
>TRBV5-8|TRBJ2-3|NA|NA
TGTGCCAGCAGCTTGGGTAGGACTTTGTCAGCAGATACGCAGTATTTT
CASSLGRTLSADTQYF
>TRBV7-9|TRBJ1-5|NA|NA
TGTGCCAGCAGCCGTGATGGGACCCTGAATCAGCCCCAGCATTTT
CASSRDGTLNQPQHF
>TRBV5-4|TRBJ1-2|NA|NA
TGTGCCAGCAGCTTGGGGACAGCATTCCAGGACCCGAGCTACACCTTC
CASSLGTAFQDPSYTF
>TRBV25-1|TRBJ2-1|NA|NA
TGTGCCAGCACGGGACCCCGACCTACGAGGGGGTACTACAATGAGCAGTTCTTC
CASTGPRPTRGYYNEQFF
>TRBV5-8|TRBJ2-5|NA|TRBD1
TGTGCCAGCAAAGGGGGCTTTCGGGAGACCCAGTACTTC
CASKGGFRETQYF
>TRBV19|TRBJ2-3|NA|NA
TGTGCCAGTAGTATTAAGGGTTGGGGCACAGATACGCAGTATTTT
CASSIKGWGTDTQYF
>TRBV4-2|TRBJ2-2|NA|NA
TGTGCCAGCAGCCAAGATCTGTTAGCCCGACACGCGAACACCGGGGAGCTGTTTTTT
CASSQDLLARHANTGELFF
>TRBV5-4|TRBJ1-4|NA|TRBD1
TGTGCCAGCAGCCCCGGTGGGAGGACAGGGGACGAAAAACTGTTTTTT
CASSPGGRTGDEKLFF
>TRBV5-1|TRBJ2-5|NA|NA
TGCGCCAGCAGCGGAACAGAGACCCAGTACTTC
CASSGTETQYF
>TRBV5-4|TRBJ1-2|NA|NA
TGTGCCAGCAGCCAGGTTCGGGGGGCAGGGGACTATGGCTACACCTTC
CASSQVRGAGDYGYTF
>TRBV11-3|TRBJ2-1|once|TRBD1
TGTGCCAGCAGCTTAGGGACAGGGGGAGTCAATGAGCAGTTCTTC
CASSLGTGGVNEQFF
>TRBV5-1|TRBJ2-3|NA|NA
TGCGCCAGCAGCTTCAGCATTACTAGCACAGATACGCAGTATTTT
CASSFSITSTDTQYF
>TRBV7-3|TRBJ1-1|NA|TRBD1
TGTGCCAGCAGCTCCACAGGGGAGAACACTGAAGCTTTCTTT
CASSSTGENTEAFF
>TRBV9|TRBJ2-7|NA|TRBD2
TGTGCCAGCAGCGTAGAGGTAGCGGGGAGGGAGCAGTACTTC
CASSVEVAGREQYF
>TRBV15|TRBJ1-5|NA|NA
TGTGCCACCAGCAGAGGGGTTAGCAATCAGCCCCAGCATTTT
CATSRGVSNQPQHF
>TRBV9|TRBJ2-2|NA|NA
TGTGCCAGCAGCGTAGTGGAGGCCGGGGAGCTGTTTTTT
CASSVVEAGELFF
>TRBV13|TRBJ1-3|NA|NA
TGTGCCAGCAGCCTCGGACAGTCTGGAAACACCATATATTTT
CASSLGQSGNTIYF
>TRBV7-2|TRBJ2-1|NA|NA
TGTGCCGCCGGAGACCCAGGAAGCCTCTACAATGAGCAGTTCTTC
CAAGDPGSLYNEQFF
>TRBV6-5|TRBJ2-7|once|NA
TGTGCCAGCAGCGCAGGGGCCTCCTACGAGCAGTACTTC
CASSAGASYEQYF
>TRBV11-1|TRBJ2-7|NA|NA
TGTGCCAGCAGCTTAAATCACGGTCACACCTACGAGCAGTACTTC
CASSLNHGHTYEQYF
>TRBV7-2|TRBJ2-3|NA|NA
TGTGCCAGCAGCTTCGATGCCCTAGGAGATACGCAGTATTTT
CASSFDALGDTQYF
>TRBV7-2|TRBJ2-7|NA|TRBD2
TGTGCCAGCAGCTTAGAGGGTAGCGGGGGTCAGGAGTACTTC
CASSLEGSGGQEYF
>TRBV2|TRBJ1-6|NA|TRBD1
TGTGCCAGCAGTGACCTCGGGACAGGGAACGGTTCACCCCTCCACTTT
CASSDLGTGNGSPLHF
>TRBV2|TRBJ1-6|NA|NA
TGTGCCAGCAGTCAGTCTGGGAGGAGCTCCTATAATTCACCCCTCCACTTT
CASSQSGRSSYNSPLHF
>TRBV3-1/TRBV3-2|TRBJ1-2|NA|NA
TGTGCCAGCAGCCAGGGGCAGCCCGACTATGGCTACACCTTC
CASSQGQPDYGYTF
>TRBV7-8|TRBJ1-5|NA|NA
TGTGCCAGCAGCTTAGCCTACAGGGCATGGGATCAGCCCCAGCATTTT
CASSLAYRAWDQPQHF
>TRBV5-1|TRBJ1-3|NA|NA
TGCGCCAGCAGCTTGGAGGGTACTGGAAACACCATATATTTT
CASSLEGTGNTIYF
>TRBV10-1|TRBJ1-1|NA|TRBD1
TGCGCCAGCAGCGCAGGGGGCGCCGGCGAAGCTTTCTTT
CASSAGGAGEAFF
>TRBV7-3|TRBJ1-1|once|TRBD1
TGTGCCAGCAGCCCCGGGGGACAGGGTCTTCAAGCTTTCTTT
CASSPGGQGLQAFF
>TRBV9|TRBJ1-2|NA|NA
TGTGCCAGCAGCGTAGGTGCAGGACGGGCCCCTGGAGGCTACACCTTC
CASSVGAGRAPGGYTF
>TRBV5-1|TRBJ2-3|NA|TRBD1
TGCGCCAGCAGCGTCGGGACAGGGGGCGATACGCAGTATTTT
CASSVGTGGDTQYF
>TRBV12-3/TRBV12-4|TRBJ2-2|NA|NA
TGTGCCAGCAGTTTACCAATCGGGGAGCTGTTTTTT
CASSLPIGELFF
>TRBV9|TRBJ1-4|NA|NA
TGTGCCAGCAGCGCCCTCCTTGGGGCTAATGAAAAACTGTTTTTT
CASSALLGANEKLFF
>TRBV7-9|TRBJ1-2|NA|NA
TGTGCCAGCAGCTTAGTTGGGGGCGGTGGCGGCTACACCTTC
CASSLVGGGGGYTF
>TRBV27|TRBJ2-5|NA|TRBD2
TGTGCCAGCAGTTTTGGTACTAGCGGGGGAAGAGAGACCCAGTACTTC
CASSFGTSGGRETQYF
>TRBV9|TRBJ2-7|NA|NA
TGTGCCAGCAGCTTTGGGACGGGCACTGGCCTTGGGCCCTACGAGCAGTACTTC
CASSFGTGTGLGPYEQYF
>TRBV12-3/TRBV12-4|TRBJ1-2|NA|TRBD1
TGTGCCAGCAGGGGGACAGGGTTCCGCGGCTACACCTTC
CASRGTGFRGYTF